This T cell receptor (beta chain) was sequenced in a study of technical replicates of blood from a handful of donors. This clone was picked up one time. Sequencing was performed with immunoSEQ multiplex PCR; in TCRdb, only in-frame clones are kept and a portion is missing. The sample records tens of thousands of clones, just under 95% being singletons. CDR3 size: 16 residues. V was clipped by 2 bases and J by 3 bases; unmatched bases: 7. Germline values: CDR1 LGHNA, CDR2 YSLEER. The sample comprised T cells isolated from PBMCs. The clonotype originates from a human donor in good health. V is TRBV4-3 and J is TRBJ2-7; TRBD2 aligns across 10 bases. Written as DNA, the CDR3 is TGCGCCAGCAGCCAAAATACGGGACTAGCGTACTACGAGCAGTACTTC. As protein: CASSQNTGLAYYEQYF.